One sample yielded the 20 T cell receptor beta chains listed below, sequenced in a study of shared clonotypes between healthy human individuals (dated by TCRdb to between 2020 and 2021). The library relied on the immunoSEQ multiplex PCR assay. TCRdb carries this immuneACCESS record with in-frame sequences only. Its versions omit some clonotypes, under half of them owing to an unresolved V gene in the studies checked, with the rest unexplained. This sample lists under 650,000 clones; 90% to 97% were detected once. The top ten constitute about 0.054% of the sample. The sample taken for sequencing was naive CD4+ T cells sorted from blood. The cell subset or site label, read with the paper, signifies: CD45RA+ positively selected. These receptors originate from a woman aged 25 to 45 in good health.

The chain uses TRBV28 and TRBJ2-1; no clear D. Germline V gene lookup returns CDR1 MDHEN and CDR2 SYDVKM. Between the trimmed V and J ends, which lost 6 bases and 8 bases, there was a span of 8 bases. The length of the CDR3 is 11 residues. The DNA of the CDR3 is TGTGCCAGCAGAACGTTGGATGAGCAGTTCTTC. Encoded protein: CASRTLDEQFF.

This clone has just a few counts. The CDR3 loop is CASSFGTAYEQYF. The CDR3 bases are TGTGCCAGTAGTTTCGGGACAGCCTACGAGCAGTACTTC. V and J are TRBV19 and TRBJ2-7, with TRBD1 matching 7 bases. This CDR3 comprises 13 residues. V was clipped by 5 bases and J by 2 bases; unmatched bases: 3. Germline values: CDR1 LNHDA, CDR2 SQIVND (reference sequence).

The V gene is TRBV18, the J gene TRBJ1-4; no clear D gene. Germline values: CDR1 KGHSH, CDR2 LQKENI. V gave up 3 bases and J gave up 5 bases, with 13 bases separating them. The CDR3 contains 15 residues. The CDR3 reads CASSPSIENNEKLFF. CDR3 bases: TGTGCCAGCTCACCTAGCATCGAAAACAATGAAAAACTGTTTTTT.

In nucleotides, the CDR3 is TGTGCCAGCAGTTTATCACAGGGAACCCTCTCTGGAAACACCATATATTTT. Protein product: CASSLSQGTLSGNTIYF. The chain uses TRBV28 and TRBJ1-3, with D perhaps TRBD1 (6 bases). Trimming took 1 base from V and 0 from J, leaving 13 bases between them. This CDR3 has 17 residues. Germline V gene data show CDR1 as MDHEN and CDR2 as SYDVKM.

This clone was detected a few times. V gene TRBV28 combines with J gene TRBJ1-1; 9 positions match TRBD1. The CDR3 is 16 amino acids. Trimming cost V 6 bases and J 5 bases; bases outside gene matches: 13. CDR1 is MDHEN and CDR2 is SYDVKM in the germline V gene. DNA for the CDR3: TGTGCCAGCAGGGCCGGGACAGGGTTAGGTGGGACTGAAGCTTTCTTT. Translating gives CASRAGTGLGGTEAFF.

V and J are TRBV2 and TRBJ2-7, with a tentative D call TRBD1 (6 bases). CDR1 is SNHLY and CDR2 is FYNNEI in the germline V gene. V gave up 3 bases and J gave up 0 bases, with 12 bases separating them. There are 15 residues in the CDR3. The CDR3 loop reads CASSDLWTVSYEQYF. CDR3 in DNA: TGTGCCAGCAGTGATCTGTGGACAGTCTCCTACGAGCAGTACTTC. Drawing the rest from reference TRBV2 and TRBJ2-7, the complete variable domain is EPEVTQTPSHQVTQMGQEVILRCVPISNHLYFYWYRQILGQKVEFLVSFYNNEISEKSEIFDDQFSVERPDGSNFTLKIRSTKLEDSAMYFCASSDLWTVSYEQYFGPGTRLTVT.

This chain uses TRBV19 with TRBJ1-1; unclear D gene. The CDR3 has 15 residues. Deletions cut 3 bases from V and 0 bases from J, with 11 bases between. Germline loops: CDR1 LNHDA, CDR2 SQIVND (reference sequence). The CDR3 region is CASSIPAGMNTEAFF. CDR3 coding DNA: TGTGCCAGTAGTATCCCGGCCGGAATGAACACTGAAGCTTTCTTT.

The chain is built from TRBV28 and TRBJ2-7; 8 bases fit TRBD2. This CDR3 region has 19 residues. V gave up 6 bases and J gave up 2 bases; unmatched junction bases: 21. Germline V gene data show CDR1 as MDHEN and CDR2 as SYDVKM. The CDR3 loop reads CASSPPVEAGEVGPYEQYF. CDR3 sequence (DNA): TGTGCCAGCAGCCCCCCGGTGGAAGCGGGAGAGGTGGGGCCCTACGAGCAGTACTTC.

The chain is built from TRBV5-1 and TRBJ1-5, with D uncertain. CDR3 length equals 15 residues. CDR1 SGHRS and CDR2 YFSETQ come from the germline V gene. Trimming stripped 0 bases from V and 3 bases from J, with 10 bases between. The CDR3 nucleotides are TGCGCCAGCAGCTTGGAGGGATCCACCAATCAGCCCCAGCATTTT. Its protein is CASSLEGSTNQPQHF.

This chain connects TRBV19 to TRBJ2-7; the match to TRBD2 covers 11 bases. The CDR3 has 14 residues. V lost 6 bases, J lost 0 bases, and 1 base stayed unmatched. Germline CDR1 is LNHDA and CDR2 is SQIVND (reference sequence). The CDR3 nucleotides read TGTGCCAGTAGCCTAGCGGGAGGCTCCTACGAGCAGTACTTC. This codes for CASSLAGGSYEQYF.

The CDR3 is CASSPIGEHYGYTF. In DNA form, the CDR3 reads TGTGCCAGCAGCCCAATTGGGGAGCACTATGGCTACACCTTC. The V and J genes are TRBV11-2 and TRBJ1-2; D is uncertain. Looked up from germline, CDR1 is SGHAT and CDR2 is FQNNGV. The CDR3 consists of 14 residues. V was trimmed by 5 bases and J by 3 bases, leaving 13 bases between them.

This clone was seen a few times. The rearrangement links TRBV6-5 to TRBJ1-4; D not resolved. Trimming removed 5 bases from V and 5 bases from J, with 15 bases in between. The CDR3 extends over 15 amino acids. Germline CDR1 MNHEY, CDR2 SVGAGI. For the CDR3, the DNA is TGTGCCAGCAGTCCTTCGAGCTACGTGAATGAAAAACTGTTTTTT. Translating gives CASSPSSYVNEKLFF.

This sequence joins TRBV5-8 and TRBJ1-5; D is uncertain. Trimming removed 0 bases at V and 1 base at J, with 8 bases between. Per the germline V gene, CDR1 is SGHTS and CDR2 is YDEGEE. This CDR3 has 15 residues. This chain's CDR3 is CASSLGGRSNQPQHF. The CDR3 bases are TGTGCCAGCAGCTTGGGGGGAAGGAGCAATCAGCCCCAGCATTTT.

The table lists this clone with a count of one. The rearrangement joins TRBV27 to TRBJ2-1, with D perhaps matching TRBD2 (6 bases). Per germline, CDR1 MNHEY and CDR2 SMNVEV (reference sequence). CDR3 length: 18 residues. V lost 3 bases, J lost 0 bases, and 18 bases lay in between. In DNA, the CDR3 is TGTGCCAGCAGTTTCCCGCCCCCCGGCGGGACCTCCTACAATGAGCAGTTCTTC. Its protein is CASSFPPPGGTSYNEQFF.

This chain uses TRBV9 with TRBJ2-3; D not resolved. The V gene's germline CDR1 is SGDLS and CDR2 YYNGEE. The CDR3 contains 15 residues. V dropped 3 bases and J dropped 2 bases, with 13 bases sitting between them. CDR3 in amino acids: CASSGREGNTDTQYF. The CDR3 nucleotides read TGTGCCAGCAGCGGTAGGGAAGGAAACACAGATACGCAGTATTTT.

J is TRBJ2-7 and V is TRBV5-1; possible D gene TRBD2, 5 bases. Germline CDR1 and CDR2: SGHRS and YFSETQ. Trimming left V 0 bases short and J 1 base short, with 14 bases between. The CDR3 sequence is 16 residues long. CDR3 nucleotide sequence: TGCGCCAGCAGCTTGGGGCACCGGGATCCGTCCTACGAGCAGTACTTC. Amino acids: CASSLGHRDPSYEQYF.

The V and J genes are TRBV7-9 and TRBJ2-3; 13 nucleotides match TRBD2. V lost 4 bases to trimming and J lost 3 bases; unmatched junction nucleotides: 7. The CDR3 runs to 17 residues. The germline gives CDR1 SEHNR, CDR2 FQNEAQ (reference sequence). The DNA for the CDR3 is TGTGCCAGCAGCTCCGCAGGGACTAGCGGGATTACAGATACGCAGTATTTT. Protein sequence: CASSSAGTSGITDTQYF. The full variable domain, completed using reference TRBV7-9 and TRBJ2-3, is DTGVSQNPRHKITKRGQNVTFRCDPISEHNRLYWYRQTLGQGPEFLTYFQNEAQLEKSRLLSDRFSAERPKGSFSTLEIQRTEQGDSAMYLCASSSAGTSGITDTQYFGPGTRLTVL.

This clone was counted a single time. The rearrangement links TRBV11-3 to TRBJ2-1, with 7 positions matching TRBD2. This CDR3 is 15 amino acids long. Germline trimming cut 4 bases from V and 5 bases from J; bases unmatched to any gene: 8. Germline V lookup: CDR1 SGHNT, CDR2 YENEEA. The CDR3, as DNA: TGTGCCAGCAGCTCCAGACTAGCCCACGACAATGAGCAGTTCTTC. This gives the protein CASSSRLAHDNEQFF. Based on the CDR3 plus reference TRBV11-3 and TRBJ2-1, the full variable domain is EAGVVQSPRYKIIEKKQPVAFWCNPISGHNTLYWYLQNLGQGPELLIRYENEEAVDDSQLPKDRFSAERLKGVDSTLKIQPAELGDSAVYLCASSSRLAHDNEQFFGPGTRLTVL.

The gene calls are TRBV5-4 and TRBJ2-2; the match to TRBD2 covers 11 bases. The ends lost 2 bases at V and 2 bases at J; junction bases unmatched: 2. The CDR3 extends over 16 amino acids. Germline assignment: CDR1 SGHNT and CDR2 YYREEE (reference sequence). CDR3 sequence (DNA): TGTGCCAGCAGCTTCGGGACTAGCGGAAACACCGGGGAGCTGTTTTTT. Translated, it gives CASSFGTSGNTGELFF. Variable domain in full (rest from reference TRBV5-4 and TRBJ2-2): ETGVTQSPTHLIKTRGQQVTLRCSSQSGHNTVSWYQQALGQGPQFIFQYYREEENGRGNFPPRFSGLQFPNYSSELNVNALELDDSALYLCASSFGTSGNTGELFFGEGSRLTVL.

This chain links TRBV30 with TRBJ1-5; TRBD1 matches 8 bases. Unmatched junction bases numbered 2, after V lost 4 bases and J lost 3 bases. The CDR3 contains 13 residues. The germline V gene encodes CDR1 GTSNPN and CDR2 SVGIG (reference sequence). CDR3: CAWNRGVNQPQHF. As DNA, the CDR3 is TGTGCCTGGAACAGGGGGGTCAATCAGCCCCAGCATTTT.